This TCR beta chain was observed in a study of T cell clonality in common variable immunodeficiency. V shed 4 bases and J shed 4 bases, with 11 bases lying between them. The CDR3 has 13 residues. In germline, CDR1 is SGHRS, CDR2 YFSETQ. The table came from immunoSEQ multiplex PCR; TCRdb's copy has only in-frame clones and leaves some out. There are about 52,000 clones in the sample, none observed a single time. This clone was counted ten times or more. The antigen is not known. The read is 3 residues too short to cover the CDR3 end, so that end is filled in from the germline J gene. Study outcomes and limitations: Shared TCRbeta clones were fewer between CVID subjects than controls. TCRbeta clonality was increased in CVID versus healthy controls.

The clonotype was recovered from a person between 18 and 75 years old in good health. V usage is TRBV5-1 and J usage is TRBJ1-2; D is possibly TRBD1 (6 bases). The sequencing input was peripheral blood mononuclear cells. Here the CDR3 reads CASSPGTSYGYTF. CDR3 bases read: TGCGCCAGCAGCCCCGGGACAAGCTATGGC.